This TCR beta chain was sequenced in a study of T cells in Graves' hyperthyroidism and ophthalmopathy. The CDR3 has 14 residues. The germline CDR1 and CDR2 sequences are SGHVS and FQNEAQ. V was shortened by 6 bases and J by 5 bases, with 16 bases between the two germline ends. TCR beta CDR3 regions were amplified from RNA. HTBI primers drove first-round RT-PCR of the TCR CDR3. TCRdb analysed the multiplex PCR reads with MiXCR anew, one entry per CDR3 protein. The repertoire holds around 690,000 distinct CDR3 sequences, with 17% as singletons. The clonotype originates from a man aged 50 to 60 with Graves' hyperthyroidism. The genes are TRBV7-8 and TRBJ1-2, with a weak D call TRBD1 (6 bases). Sequenced sample: blood. CDR3: CASSYTGTTYGYTF. The CDR3 DNA sequence: TGTGCCAGCAGTTATACCGGGACAACTTATGGCTACACCTTC. The whole variable domain, filled in from reference TRBV7-8 and TRBJ1-2, reads GAGVSQSPRYKVAKRGQDVALRCDPISGHVSLFWYQQALGQGPEFLTYFQNEAQLDKSGLPSDRFFAERPEGSVSTLKIQRTQQEDSAVYLCASSYTGTTYGYTFGSGTRLTVV.